The source of this T cell receptor (beta chain) is a study of blood T cells in healthy people across ages. General study results and limits: PBMCs went unsorted, and a conclusive naive versus antigen-experienced comparison was therefore prevented. Both naive CD4+ cell counts and diversity were greater in long-lived donors than in aged donors.

For this clonotype: What it binds is unknown.

V was trimmed by 8 bases and J by 8 bases, leaving 19 bases between them. This CDR3 has 14 amino acids. The germline gives CDR1 SGHTA, CDR2 FQGTGA. A second PCR, run for roughly 7 to 11 cycles, used a sample-barcoded 5' primer plus a J-beta primer mix. The study obtained at least 3 million CDR3-containing paired-end reads from every sample. TCRdb passed the 5' RACE reads through MiXCR, listing each CDR3 protein once. The sample holds just over 1 million distinct CDR3 sequences; 35% to 55% are singletons and the top ten take 15% to 20%. The donors, healthy Caucasians from Russia, were aged 6 to 90. This receptor was taken from a woman between 55 and 75 years old in good health. The chain has TRBV7-3 and TRBJ2-1, with D hard to call. The sequenced sample consisted of blood. The CDR3 DNA follows: TGTGCCAGCGGGGATCAAGACTCTGGCGATGAGCAGTTCTTC. It translates to CASGDQDSGDEQFF.